The entry below gives a single TCR beta chain sequence along with its context. This clonotype was seen ten or more times. Its antigen is still unknown. There are no base qualities to consult, and no much larger clone falls within one base. Sequencing used an Illumina NovaSeq 6000. cDNA libraries for TCRalpha and TCRbeta were prepared by 5'RACE using constant-segment primers, with sample barcodes and unique molecular identifiers added. Trizol reagent was used to extract RNA from every sample. The libraries were amplified in two PCR steps, and the second step added a second sample barcode and Illumina TruSeq adapters. The libraries were sequenced on an Illumina NovaSeq using 2 x 150 bp paired-end reads. Regarding the original processing steps: The reads were demultiplexed and collapsed into UMI-guided consensus sequences using migec v1.2.7. Using mixcr v2.1.11, UMI consensuses were aligned to TRA and TRB V and J templates and then assembled into clonotypes. Expanded or contracted clonotypes were those called significant by both edgeR and NoisET, with noise models trained on biological replicates. For edgeR calls, the cutoffs were a false discovery rate-adjusted p below 0.01 and a log2 fold-change threshold of 1. As an exploratory analysis of dynamics, max-normalized trajectories of the 1000 most abundant clonotypes were examined by PCA with hierarchical clustering. The CD4 or CD8 phenotype of responding clones was assigned using the separately sequenced CD4+ and CD8+ repertoires. TCRdb trimmed public reads at Q25 via fastp, called clones via MiXCR and kept in-frame beta chains. Every CDR3 protein is listed once, alongside the most common genes and DNA of its rows. These V and J calls derive from TCRdb rather than the authors' analysis. The table for this sample lists about 110,000 distinct CDR3 sequences; approximately 17% of them were counted only once. The ten largest make up 28% of the sample.

The data belong to a study of T-cell memory formation after mild COVID-19 (dated by TCRdb to the early 2020s). Turning to the overall study: TCR sequence clusters from the two donors were found to be largely donor specific. The cohort was made up of two young adult volunteers, one female and one male, who were previously healthy. T-cell clones expanding and contracting after mild COVID-19 in a couple of donors were tracked by longitudinal TCRalpha and TCRbeta repertoire sequencing.

Study-wide conclusions, independent of this receptor: Balanced CD4/CD8 phenotypes were observed for clones contracting from day 15 to 85, whereas a bias towards CD4+ was observed for a second wave of clones expanding from day 15 to 37. Some responding clones were detected in pre-infection memory, suggesting pre-existing cross-reactive memory T cells joined the SARS-CoV-2 response. The study covered only two mild cases, and larger cohorts including severe cases with pre-infection samples were considered necessary. SARS-CoV-2 specificity was not confirmed for the second-wave clones peaking on day 37. Contracting CD4+ clones were found mainly in CM and EM memory subsets, while CD8+ clones were enriched in EMRA.

The CDR3 measures 17 amino acids from cysteine to phenylalanine. Only CDR3 DNA is held: 51 bases, read in frame from base 1. V loses 3 bases, J loses 1 base, and the germline ends lie 16 bases apart. Based on the germline V gene (reference sequence), the CDR1 and CDR2 sequences are LNHDA and SQIVND. Ficoll-Paque density gradient centrifugation was used to isolate PBMCs. Material: PBMCs or a T cell subset sorted from them (not recorded which). The V and J segments used are TRBV19 and TRBJ2-1; TRBD2 is a weak D gene call, 5 bases matching. The receptor was derived from an adult woman who had mild COVID-19 (a few samples of this study predate the infection). The sample titles of this study are shuffled in the database, so cell type and time point are left out; the donor was told from shared clones. The DNA is TGTGCCAGTAGTATCGGAGAGGTAGCGAGGTCCTACAATGAGCAGTTCTTC. Translated, this is CASSIGEVARSYNEQFF.